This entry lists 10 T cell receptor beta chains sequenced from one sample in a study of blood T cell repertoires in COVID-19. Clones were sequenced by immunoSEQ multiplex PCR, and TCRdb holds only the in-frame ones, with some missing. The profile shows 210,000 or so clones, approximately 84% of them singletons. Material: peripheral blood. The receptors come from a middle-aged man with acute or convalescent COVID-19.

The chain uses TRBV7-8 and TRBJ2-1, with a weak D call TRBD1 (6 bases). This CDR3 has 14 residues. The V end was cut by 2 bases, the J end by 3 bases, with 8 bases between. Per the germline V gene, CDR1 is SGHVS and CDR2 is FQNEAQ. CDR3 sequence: CASSLRTDYNEQFF. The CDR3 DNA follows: TGTGCCAGCAGCTTACGGACAGACTACAATGAGCAGTTCTTC.

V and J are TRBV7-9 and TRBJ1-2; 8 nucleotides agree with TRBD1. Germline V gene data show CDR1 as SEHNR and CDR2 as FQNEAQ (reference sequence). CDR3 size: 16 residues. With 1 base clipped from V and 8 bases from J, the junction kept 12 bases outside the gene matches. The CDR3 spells CASSLGPGQGSRGYTF. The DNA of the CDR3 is TGTGCCAGCAGCTTAGGGCCTGGACAGGGCAGTCGCGGCTACACCTTC.

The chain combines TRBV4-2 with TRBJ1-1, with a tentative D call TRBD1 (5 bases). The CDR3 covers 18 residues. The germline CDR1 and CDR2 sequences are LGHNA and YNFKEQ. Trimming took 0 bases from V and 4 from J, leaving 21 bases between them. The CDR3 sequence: CASSQEGARGRWGTEAFF. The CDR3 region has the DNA TGTGCCAGCAGCCAAGAAGGGGCAAGGGGCCGGTGGGGCACTGAAGCTTTCTTT.

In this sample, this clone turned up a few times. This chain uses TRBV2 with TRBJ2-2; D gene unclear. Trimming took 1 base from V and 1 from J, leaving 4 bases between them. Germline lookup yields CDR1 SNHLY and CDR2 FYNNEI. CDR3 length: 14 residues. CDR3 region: CASSEGQNTGELFF. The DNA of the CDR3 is TGTGCCAGCAGTGAAGGACAGAACACCGGGGAGCTGTTTTTT.

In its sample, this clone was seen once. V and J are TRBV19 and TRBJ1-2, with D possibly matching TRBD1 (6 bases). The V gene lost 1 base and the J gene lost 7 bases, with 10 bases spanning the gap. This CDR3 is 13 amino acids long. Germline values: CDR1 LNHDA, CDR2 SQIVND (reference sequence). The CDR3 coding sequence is TGTGCCAGTAGTATAGGGCAGGGGATTGGCTACACCTTC. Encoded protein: CASSIGQGIGYTF.

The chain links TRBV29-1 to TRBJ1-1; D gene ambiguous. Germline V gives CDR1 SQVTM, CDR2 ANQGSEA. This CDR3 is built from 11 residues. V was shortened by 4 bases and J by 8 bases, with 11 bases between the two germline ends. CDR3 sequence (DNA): TGCAGCGTTGTATTTGCAGTGGAAGCTTTCTTT. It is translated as CSVVFAVEAFF.

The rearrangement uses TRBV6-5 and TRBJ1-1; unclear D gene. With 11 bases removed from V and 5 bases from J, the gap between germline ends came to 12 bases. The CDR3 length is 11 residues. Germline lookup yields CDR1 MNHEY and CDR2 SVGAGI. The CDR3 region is CASRRVTEAFF. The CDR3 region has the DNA TGTGCCTCTAGGAGGGTGACTGAAGCTTTCTTT.

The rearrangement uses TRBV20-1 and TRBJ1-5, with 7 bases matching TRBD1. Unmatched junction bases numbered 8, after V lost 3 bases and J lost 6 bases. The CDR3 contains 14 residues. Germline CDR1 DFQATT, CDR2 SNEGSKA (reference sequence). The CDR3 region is CSASSQGPGQPQHF. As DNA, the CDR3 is TGCAGTGCTAGTTCACAGGGGCCGGGTCAGCCCCAGCATTTT.

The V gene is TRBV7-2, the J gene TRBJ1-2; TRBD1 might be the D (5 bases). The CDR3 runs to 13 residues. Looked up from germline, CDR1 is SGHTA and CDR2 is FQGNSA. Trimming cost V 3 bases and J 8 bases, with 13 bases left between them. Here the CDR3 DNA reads TGTGCCAGCAGCTTTCACGAGCGGGGCGGCTACACCTTC. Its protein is CASSFHERGGYTF.

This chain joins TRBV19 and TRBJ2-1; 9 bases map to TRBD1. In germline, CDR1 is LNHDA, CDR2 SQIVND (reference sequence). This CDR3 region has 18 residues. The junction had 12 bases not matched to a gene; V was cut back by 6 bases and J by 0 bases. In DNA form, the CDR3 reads TGTGCCAGTAGCCCCGGGACAGGGTTTGGGAGCTCCTACAATGAGCAGTTCTTC. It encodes CASSPGTGFGSSYNEQFF.